One sample yielded the 28 T cell receptor beta chains listed below, sequenced in a study of type 1 regulatory T cells. TCRdb fed the reads into MiXCR, producing one record per CDR3 protein. The sample consists of over 55,000 distinct CDR3 sequences, just under 50% of them appearing once. What these receptors recognize is not known. What was sequenced was cultured non-Tr1 T cells, either the whole culture or a sorted T cell fraction (not recorded which). The receptors come from a human donor in good health.

For the CDR3, the DNA is TGTGCCAGTAGTTGGCCTACAGGGAGGGGTAACACCGGGGAGCTGTTTTTT. This translates into CASSWPTGRGNTGELFF. V usage is TRBV19 and J usage is TRBJ2-2, with D possibly being TRBD2 (7 bases). This CDR3 spans 17 amino acids. The germline V and J ends were trimmed by 5 bases and 2 bases, with 18 bases remaining between them. The germline gives CDR1 LNHDA, CDR2 SQIVND (reference sequence).

This chain joins TRBV27 and TRBJ2-7; D is perhaps TRBD2 (6 bases). V lost 6 bases and J 0 bases, leaving 12 bases between the germline ends. This CDR3 spans 14 amino acids. Germline V gives CDR1 MNHEY, CDR2 SMNVEV (reference sequence). CDR3 region: CASSASVSSYEQYF. The CDR3, as DNA: TGTGCCAGCAGCGCTAGCGTTAGCTCCTACGAGCAGTACTTC.

Note on this clonotype: In this CDR3 the conserved last residue, phenylalanine or tryptophan, is missing, so a read error is likely. The chain couples TRBV6-2 or TRBV6-3 to TRBJ1-1, with 8 bases aligning to TRBD1. The CDR3 is 15 residues long. Germline loops: CDR1 MNHEY, CDR2 SVGEGT. The V and J ends lost 7 bases and 4 bases, in that order; junction bases with no gene match: 11. In DNA form, the CDR3 reads TGTGCCAGCACCCAACCGGGACAGGTTGCCACTGAAGCTTTCTCT. It translates to CASTQPGQVATEAFS.

About this clonotype itself: A read error may account for a junction end that differs from germline. The chain employs TRBV10-3 and TRBJ2-7, with a possible D match to TRBD1 (5 bases). Per germline, CDR1 ENHRY and CDR2 SYGVKD. The CDR3 extends over 16 amino acids. The CDR3 is CTISDPNGRSGYEQYF. The DNA for the CDR3 is TGTACCATCAGTGACCCTAATGGCAGGTCAGGGTACGAGCAGTACTTC.

V usage is TRBV2 and J usage is TRBJ2-1, with TRBD2 matching over 11 bases. There are 15 residues in the CDR3. Germline V gene sequence: CDR1 SNHLY, CDR2 FYNNEI. With 5 bases clipped from V and 9 bases from J, the junction kept 9 bases outside the gene matches. DNA for the CDR3: TGTGCCAGCAGTACCCTAGCGGGGGGCCGTAGTGAGCAGTTCTTC. Its translation is CASSTLAGGRSEQFF.

The gene calls are TRBV18 and TRBJ2-5, with D maybe TRBD2 (5 bases). Trimming cost V 4 bases and J 1 base, with 10 bases left between them. The germline gives CDR1 KGHSH, CDR2 LQKENI. The CDR3 sequence is 14 residues long. CDR3 amino acids: CASSQLEGQETQYF. CDR3 nucleotides: TGTGCCAGCTCACAGCTAGAGGGCCAAGAGACCCAGTACTTC.

The chain recombines TRBV30 with TRBJ2-4; unclear D gene. CDR1 is GTSNPN and CDR2 is SVGIG in the germline V gene (reference sequence). The CDR3 consists of 11 residues. The V gene lost 1 base and the J gene lost 6 bases, with 4 bases spanning the gap. CDR3 loop: CAWSALNIQYF. The CDR3 DNA reads as TGTGCCTGGAGTGCCCTAAACATTCAGTACTTC.

The count of this clonotype is one. The chain joins TRBV6-1 to TRBJ2-3; 7 bases line up with TRBD2. Germline CDR1 is MNHNS and CDR2 is SASEGT. J was trimmed by 1 base and V by 10 bases; bases with no gene match: 11. The CDR3 sequence is 15 residues long. The CDR3 region has the DNA TGTGCCACTCTCCTTGGAGCGGGGCGCACAGATACGCAGTATTTT. Translated, it gives CATLLGAGRTDTQYF.

The chain combines TRBV19 with TRBJ2-7, with 10 positions matching TRBD1. The length of the CDR3 is 14 residues. With 5 bases clipped from V and 4 bases from J, the junction kept 5 bases outside the gene matches. CDR1 and CDR2 from the germline V gene are LNHDA and SQIVND (reference sequence). The CDR3 region is CASSERDRGYEQYF. CDR3 bases: TGTGCCAGTAGTGAAAGGGACAGGGGTTACGAGCAGTACTTC.

V gene TRBV19 combines with J gene TRBJ2-3; D ambiguous. Trimming left V 5 bases short and J 6 bases short, with 6 bases between. The germline V gene encodes CDR1 LNHDA and CDR2 SQIVND (reference sequence). The CDR3 runs to 11 residues. Here the CDR3 reads CASSSLDTQYF. In DNA, the CDR3 is TGTGCCAGTAGTTCCTTGGATACGCAGTATTTT.

This clonotype was observed a single time. The chain carries TRBV12-5 and TRBJ1-5, with D uncertain. Germline V CDR1 and CDR2: LGHNT, FRNRAP. V was shortened by 4 bases and J by 1 base, with 8 bases between the two germline ends. This CDR3 region has 14 residues. CDR3 coding DNA: TGTGCTAGTGGTTCCGGGGAGAGCAATCAGCCCCAGCATTTT. It translates to CASGSGESNQPQHF. Full variable domain (outside the CDR3, taken from reference TRBV12-5 and TRBJ1-5): DARVTQTPRHKVTEMGQEVTMRCQPILGHNTVFWYRQTMMQGLELLAYFRNRAPLDDSGMPKDRFSAEMPDATLATLKIQPSEPRDSAVYFCASGSGESNQPQHFGDGTRLSIL.

This sequence joins TRBV12-3 or TRBV12-4 and TRBJ2-5, with 7 bases identical to TRBD1. V lost 6 bases, J lost 5 bases, and 9 bases stayed unmatched. The CDR3 is 14 residues long. The CDR3 DNA follows: TGTGCCAGCAGCTTCGGCCGAGGGGGCGAGACCCAGTACTTC. This gives the protein CASSFGRGGETQYF.

Only a few counts were recorded for this clonotype. This rearrangement joins TRBV5-1 to TRBJ2-1; no firm D call. The ends were cut back, 0 bases at V and 2 bases at J, with 9 bases in the middle. Germline values: CDR1 SGHRS, CDR2 YFSETQ. The CDR3 spans 15 residues. The CDR3 DNA sequence: TGCGCCAGCAGCTTGGTGGGCGAGACCTACAATGAGCAGTTCTTC. This sequence encodes CASSLVGETYNEQFF.

The chain combines TRBV2 with TRBJ1-1, with 10 positions matching TRBD1. V was pared by 5 bases and J by 5 bases, with 5 bases of the junction left unmatched. Germline V gene sequence: CDR1 SNHLY, CDR2 FYNNEI. This CDR3 has 14 amino acids. CDR3 residues: CASSPDRGRTEAFF. CDR3 DNA sequence: TGTGCCAGCAGTCCCGACAGGGGGCGGACTGAAGCTTTCTTT.

V and J are TRBV6-2 or TRBV6-3 and TRBJ1-2; no definite D call. The CDR3 sequence is 13 residues long. Trimming cost V 5 bases and J 0 bases, with 7 bases left between them. Germline V gene sequence: CDR1 MNHEY, CDR2 SVGEGT. The CDR3 sequence: CASSPDANYGYTF. The CDR3 DNA sequence: TGTGCCAGCAGTCCGGACGCTAACTATGGCTACACCTTC.

The rearrangement links TRBV12-3 or TRBV12-4 to TRBJ1-2; D is uncertain. Trimming stripped 6 bases from V and 6 bases from J, with 17 bases between. There are 14 residues in the CDR3. In DNA, the CDR3 is TGTGCCAGCAGCACCCTAGGAGGCGGCCATGGCTACACCTTC. It encodes CASSTLGGGHGYTF.

This clonotype was seen a handful of times. V is TRBV5-1 and J is TRBJ1-3, with no clear D. V was shortened by 4 bases and J by 0 bases, with 11 bases between the two germline ends. The germline V gene has CDR1 SGHRS and CDR2 YFSETQ. The CDR3 length is 15 residues. CDR3 loop: CASSRPDPSGNTIYF. In DNA, the CDR3 is TGCGCCAGCAGCCGTCCAGACCCCTCTGGAAACACCATATATTTT.

The V call is TRBV5-1, the J call TRBJ2-2; the match to TRBD2 covers 7 bases. The V gene's germline CDR1 is SGHRS and CDR2 YFSETQ. The CDR3 contains 16 residues. The junction had 6 bases not matched to a gene; V was cut back by 4 bases and J by 0 bases. The CDR3 reads CASSKTGGANTGELFF. In nucleotides, the CDR3 is TGCGCCAGCAGCAAAACGGGGGGTGCGAACACCGGGGAGCTGTTTTTT. Drawing the rest from reference TRBV5-1 and TRBJ2-2, the complete variable domain is KAGVTQTPRYLIKTRGQQVTLSCSPISGHRSVSWYQQTPGQGLQFLFEYFSETQRNKGNFPGRFSGRQFSNSRSEMNVSTLELGDSALYLCASSKTGGANTGELFFGEGSRLTVL.

This clonotype came up a few times. This chain connects TRBV28 to TRBJ1-4; D is uncertain. This CDR3 contains 14 residues. Germline V gene lookup returns CDR1 MDHEN and CDR2 SYDVKM. Trimming took off 6 bases at V and 7 bases at J, with 15 bases between the two ends. The CDR3: CASSPVGPGEKLFF. CDR3 DNA: TGTGCCAGCAGCCCTGTAGGGCCAGGTGAAAAACTGTTTTTT. Drawing the rest from reference TRBV28 and TRBJ1-4, the complete variable domain is DVKVTQSSRYLVKRTGEKVFLECVQDMDHENMFWYRQDPGLGLRLIYFSYDVKMKEKGDIPEGYSVSREKKERFSLILESASTNQTSMYLCASSPVGPGEKLFFGSGTQLSVL.

J is TRBJ1-1 and V is TRBV7-2; D is uncertain. With 5 bases removed from V and 1 base from J, the gap between germline ends came to 20 bases. The CDR3 loop spans 17 amino acids. From germline, CDR1 is SGHTA and CDR2 FQGNSA. The CDR3 coding sequence is TGTGCCAGCAGCACAAGCCCGCAGAGAAGGCCGAACACTGAAGCTTTCTTT. Protein sequence: CASSTSPQRRPNTEAFF.

The CDR3 DNA reads as TGTGCCAGTTGTGAGGGGTTTTCCACAGATACGCAGTATTTT. Protein sequence: CASCEGFSTDTQYF. The J gene is TRBJ2-3, the V gene TRBV2, with D perhaps assigned TRBD1 or TRBD2 (5 bases each). The CDR3 is made up of 14 amino acids. V was trimmed by 9 bases and J by 2 bases, leaving 15 bases between them. Looked up from germline, CDR1 is SNHLY and CDR2 is FYNNEI.

V gene TRBV11-2 combines with J gene TRBJ2-5; TRBD2 is a possible D gene (6 bases). The V gene lost 3 bases and the J gene lost 1 base, with 9 bases spanning the gap. Looked up from germline, CDR1 is SGHAT and CDR2 is FQNNGV. The CDR3 contains 14 residues. Here the CDR3 DNA reads TGTGCCAGCAGCTTTCAGGGACTCCAAGAGACCCAGTACTTC. Translation gives CASSFQGLQETQYF.

The rearrangement links TRBV5-1 to TRBJ2-5, with 11 positions matching TRBD1. Germline CDR1 reads SGHRS; CDR2 reads YFSETQ. J lost 2 bases, V lost 4 bases, and 10 bases had no gene match. The CDR3 has 17 amino acids. The CDR3 sequence is CASSPGQGAGRQETQYF. The CDR3 DNA sequence: TGCGCCAGCAGCCCAGGACAGGGGGCAGGGAGGCAAGAGACCCAGTACTTC.

This clonotype has a handful of counts. This rearrangement joins TRBV5-1 to TRBJ2-4, with TRBD1 as a possible D gene (6 bases). The CDR3 runs to 15 residues. V lost 5 bases to trimming and J lost 3 bases, with 15 bases between them. Germline V gene sequence: CDR1 SGHRS, CDR2 YFSETQ. In DNA form, the CDR3 reads TGCGCCAGCAGTTACGGGGCAGGGGACAAAAACATTCAGTACTTC. It yields the protein CASSYGAGDKNIQYF. Using reference TRBV5-1 and TRBJ2-4 for the parts outside the CDR3, the full variable domain is KAGVTQTPRYLIKTRGQQVTLSCSPISGHRSVSWYQQTPGQGLQFLFEYFSETQRNKGNFPGRFSGRQFSNSRSEMNVSTLELGDSALYLCASSYGAGDKNIQYFGAGTRLSVL.

This clonotype is classed as medium-sized. The V call is TRBV12-3 or TRBV12-4, the J call TRBJ1-1, with 10 bases aligning to TRBD1. The CDR3 covers 19 residues. V lost 4 bases to trimming and J lost 0 bases; unmatched junction nucleotides: 14. CDR3 amino acids: CASSSNPGTGASLNTEAFF. The CDR3 DNA follows: TGTGCCAGCAGTTCAAACCCCGGGACAGGGGCTTCTTTGAACACTGAAGCTTTCTTT.

J is TRBJ1-1 and V is TRBV2; D may be TRBD1 (6 bases). The germline V gene encodes CDR1 SNHLY and CDR2 FYNNEI. The CDR3 contains 13 residues. V lost 7 bases to trimming and J lost 2 bases, with 11 bases between them. CDR3 protein: CASNQQGNTEAFF. The CDR3 region has the DNA TGTGCCAGCAACCAACAGGGAAACACTGAAGCTTTCTTT.

The genes are TRBV12-5 and TRBJ2-5; the D call may be TRBD1 or TRBD2 (5 bases each). The CDR3 spans 17 residues. Germline CDR1 reads LGHNT; CDR2 reads FRNRAP. V was shortened by 0 bases and J by 5 bases, with 19 bases between the two germline ends. CDR3 region: CASGLVRRGAVEETQYF. In DNA form, the CDR3 reads TGTGCTAGTGGTTTGGTACGAAGAGGGGCCGTTGAGGAGACCCAGTACTTC.

This clonotype was counted between two and nine times. CDR3 loop: CASSPRQSSYNEQFF. DNA of the CDR3: TGTGCCAGCAGCCCTCGACAGAGCTCCTACAATGAGCAGTTCTTC. The rearrangement uses TRBV12-3 or TRBV12-4 and TRBJ2-1; TRBD1 might be the D (5 bases). Trimming stripped 6 bases from V and 0 bases from J, with 12 bases between. The CDR3 extends over 15 amino acids.